These T cell receptor beta chains were read from a single sample in a study of cytotoxic CD8 clonotypes in ibrutinib-treated CLL. TCRdb's table, derived via immunoSEQ multiplex PCR, lists solely in-frame clones and lacks some. Of about 72,000 clones detected, around 81% appear once; the ten largest clones hold roughly 8%. Sequenced here: PBMCs, sampled at disease progression, from a patient treated with ibrutinib. Receptors were obtained from a human donor with chronic lymphocytic leukemia. Each CDR3 is given with its conserved first and last residue. D genes are given only for firm matches. Not every row has a clone size; where given, it reads once, few, many or a size class.

TRBD1	NA	TRBJ1-2	TRBV2	CASRGGTAYVYGYTF	TGTGCCAGCAGGGGAGGGACAGCTTACGTCTATGGCTACACCTTC
TRBD1	NA	TRBJ1-2	TRBV18	CASSGTGAYGYTF	TGTGCCAGCTCAGGGACAGGCGCCTATGGCTACACCTTC
NA	NA	TRBJ2-5	TRBV14	CASSQWRGLGTQYF	TGTGCCAGCAGCCAGTGGCGGGGGCTGGGGACCCAGTACTTC
NA	NA	TRBJ1-2	TRBV10-3	CAISETLPGFGYTF	TGTGCCATCAGTGAGACCCTGCCGGGTTTCGGCTACACCTTC
TRBD1	NA	TRBJ1-5	TRBV28	CASSSGQGTSQPQHF	TGTGCCAGCAGTTCAGGACAGGGAACGAGTCAGCCCCAGCATTTT
NA	NA	TRBJ2-7	TRBV7-9	CASNGGAGDGPLSYEQYF	TGTGCCAGCAACGGTGGGGCAGGGGATGGTCCGCTTTCCTACGAGCAGTACTTC
NA	NA	TRBJ2-7	TRBV6-5	CASSYSKGGTYEQYF	TGTGCCAGCAGTTACTCGAAGGGGGGGACTTACGAGCAGTACTTC
NA	NA	TRBJ1-1	TRBV10-3	CAISESSRRGRAEAFF	TGTGCCATCAGTGAGTCTTCCCGCAGGGGTAGGGCTGAAGCTTTCTTT
TRBD2	NA	TRBJ2-3	TRBV11-2	CASSLVVLAGIDTQYF	TGTGCCAGCAGCTTAGTGGTACTAGCGGGAATAGATACGCAGTATTTT
NA	once	TRBJ2-1	TRBV11-3	CASSRATYSYNEQFF	TGTGCCAGCAGCCGCGCTACTTATTCCTACAATGAGCAGTTCTTC
NA	few	TRBJ1-3	TRBV9	CASSVEGGSGNTIYF	TGTGCCAGCAGCGTAGAAGGCGGCTCTGGAAACACCATATATTTT
NA	NA	TRBJ2-3	TRBV11-2	CASSVMGGTATDTQYF	TGTGCCAGCAGCGTGATGGGGGGTACGGCCACAGATACGCAGTATTTT
NA	once	TRBJ2-6	TRBV7-3	CASSLTGTPSSGANVLTF	TGTGCCAGCAGCTTAACCGGGACACCGAGCTCTGGGGCCAACGTCCTGACTTTC
NA	NA	TRBJ1-5	TRBV7-9	CASSLERGPQHF	TGTGCCAGCAGCTTAGAGCGAGGGCCCCAGCATTTT
TRBD2	NA	TRBJ2-7	TRBV11-1	CASSPPPSGIYEQYF	TGTGCCAGCAGCCCACCCCCTAGCGGCATCTACGAGCAGTACTTC
NA	NA	TRBJ2-3	TRBV11-2	CASSLSGDTQYF	TGTGCCAGCAGCTTGTCCGGAGATACGCAGTATTTT
TRBD1	NA	TRBJ1-2	TRBV6-4	CASSDSSWTGINGYTF	TGTGCCAGCAGTGACTCTAGCTGGACAGGGATAAATGGCTACACCTTC